The sequence of this T cell receptor (beta chain) was determined in a study of cytomegalovirus exposure and HLA in healthy donors. General study results and limits: The authors listed 150 to 200 TCR beta chains as cytomegalovirus-associated.

Germline-derived CDR1 and CDR2 are SGHVS and FQNEAQ. V was shortened by 8 bases and J by 2 bases, with 21 bases between the two germline ends. The CDR3 covers 17 residues. Note on this clone: Its antigen remains unidentified.

Use of 60 Vbeta and 13 Jbeta primers characterized the PCR. Some clones are missing from TCRdb's copy, which holds only in-frame ones; the method was immunoSEQ multiplex PCR. Counted here are about 270,000 clones, roughly two thirds occurring once; the ten biggest clones make up roughly 2.4%. The specimen sequenced was PBMCs. The V call is TRBV7-8, the J call TRBJ2-2, with a tentative D call TRBD1 (6 bases). The TCR was taken from a female donor in good health and CMV-seronegative. The CDR3 DNA reads TGTGCCAGCTCCCTTAGGGGGTATCTAGATAACACCGGGGAGCTGTTTTTT. This sequence encodes CASSLRGYLDNTGELFF.